This TCR beta chain was identified in a study of PD-1 blockade in classical Hodgkin lymphoma. Each of the patients experienced relapse following autologous stem cell transplantation, and their brentuximab vedotin exposure differed. The protocol was immunoSEQ multiplex PCR, while the TCRdb copy is restricted to in-frame clones and leaves out a portion. In the table there are about 25,000 clones, 81% of which are singletons. The CDR3 runs to 11 residues. Trimming shortened V by 3 bases and J by 1 base, and 0 bases separated the two germline ends. Germline lookup yields CDR1 MGHRA and CDR2 YSYEKL. Notes on the study in general: Baseline diversity resembling that of newly diagnosed patients was seen in complete responders. Factors driving the repertoire differences, possibly disease activity or prior therapy, remain undefined.

With regard to this clone: Its antigen is unknown.

This rearrangement joins TRBV4-1 to TRBJ2-5; D unresolved. The sample in question was peripheral blood mononuclear cells (PBMCs), obtained before the second cycle of nivolumab. This sequence was found in a human donor with classical Hodgkin lymphoma. This chain's CDR3 is CASSHQETQYF. The CDR3 DNA reads TGCGCCAGCAGCCACCAAGAGACCCAGTACTTC.